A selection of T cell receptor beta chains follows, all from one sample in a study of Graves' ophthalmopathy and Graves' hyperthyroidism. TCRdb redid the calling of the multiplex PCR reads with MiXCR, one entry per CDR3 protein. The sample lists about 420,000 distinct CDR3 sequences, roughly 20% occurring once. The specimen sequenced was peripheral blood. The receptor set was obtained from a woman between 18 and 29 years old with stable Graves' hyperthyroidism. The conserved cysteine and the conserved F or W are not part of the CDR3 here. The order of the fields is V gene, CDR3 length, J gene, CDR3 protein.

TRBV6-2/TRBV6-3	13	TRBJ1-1	ASSYQFRVGTEAF
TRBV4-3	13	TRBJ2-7	ASSQDGRGADEQY
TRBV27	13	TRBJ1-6	ATTGQKGYNSPLH
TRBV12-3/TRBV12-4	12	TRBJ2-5	ASSFWDQAGTQY
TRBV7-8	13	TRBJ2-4	ASSPSGYTKNIQY
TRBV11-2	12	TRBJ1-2	AIKTPGQSYGYT
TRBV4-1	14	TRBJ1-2	ASSQIRQGSSYGYT
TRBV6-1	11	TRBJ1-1	ASRKPGRSEAF
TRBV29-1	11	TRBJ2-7	SVGTGGRYEQY
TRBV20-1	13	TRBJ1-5	SARFTGATNQPQH
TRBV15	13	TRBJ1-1	ATSRPGTLNTEAF
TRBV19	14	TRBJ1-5	ASSIGTGRSNQPQH
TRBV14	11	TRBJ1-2	ASSRGTNYGYT
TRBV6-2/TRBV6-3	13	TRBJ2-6	ASKQTPSGANVLT
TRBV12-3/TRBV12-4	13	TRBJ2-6	ASSLQVSGANVLT
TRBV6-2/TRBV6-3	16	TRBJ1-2	ASSYSFQGRPTNYGYT
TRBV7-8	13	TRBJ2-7	ASSFVRRTSYEQY
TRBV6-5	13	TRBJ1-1	ASSYSGGVATEAF
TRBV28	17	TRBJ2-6	ASSPTTGVIFSGANVLT
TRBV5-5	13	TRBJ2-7	ASSLVAGGAYEQY
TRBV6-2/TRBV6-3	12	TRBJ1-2	ASRATGSANGYT
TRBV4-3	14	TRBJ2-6	ASSRNPSGGANVLT
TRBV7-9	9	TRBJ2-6	AGAGANVLT
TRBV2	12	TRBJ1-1	ASEQGRQWTEAF
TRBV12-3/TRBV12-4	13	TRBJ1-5	ASSFGAESNQPQH
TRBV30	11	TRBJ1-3	AWIKTSGNTIY
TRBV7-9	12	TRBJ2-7	ASGTSGRAGEQY
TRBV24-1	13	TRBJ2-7	ATSDPRDRIGEQY
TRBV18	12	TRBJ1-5	ASSPGPLEQPQH
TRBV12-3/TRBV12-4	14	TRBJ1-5	ASSHRGGDRYQPQH
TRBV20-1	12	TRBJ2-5	SAPTSGAQGTQY
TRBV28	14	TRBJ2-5	ASSSETSGYQETQY
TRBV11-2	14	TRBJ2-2	ASSPGLAGAGGELF
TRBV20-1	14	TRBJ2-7	SARARTGVAAYEQY
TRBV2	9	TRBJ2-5	ASGYQETQY
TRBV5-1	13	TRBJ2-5	ASSDGTDPRETQY
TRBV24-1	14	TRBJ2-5	ATSESSWARQETQY
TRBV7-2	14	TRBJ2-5	ASSASRLAGVETQY
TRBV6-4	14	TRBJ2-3	ASSDSASGTTDTQY
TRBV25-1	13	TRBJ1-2	ASSEGGHGWYGYT
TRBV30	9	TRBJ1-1	AWRPNNEAF
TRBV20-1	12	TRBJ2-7	SATTGTGSYEQY
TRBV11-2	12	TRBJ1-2	ASSSGTNLYGYT
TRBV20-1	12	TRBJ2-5	SARVLSGQETQY
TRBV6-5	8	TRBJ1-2	ASSYFDYT
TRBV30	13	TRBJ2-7	AWSVRLAGEQEQY
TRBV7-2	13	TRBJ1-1	ASSPSSGAVTEAF